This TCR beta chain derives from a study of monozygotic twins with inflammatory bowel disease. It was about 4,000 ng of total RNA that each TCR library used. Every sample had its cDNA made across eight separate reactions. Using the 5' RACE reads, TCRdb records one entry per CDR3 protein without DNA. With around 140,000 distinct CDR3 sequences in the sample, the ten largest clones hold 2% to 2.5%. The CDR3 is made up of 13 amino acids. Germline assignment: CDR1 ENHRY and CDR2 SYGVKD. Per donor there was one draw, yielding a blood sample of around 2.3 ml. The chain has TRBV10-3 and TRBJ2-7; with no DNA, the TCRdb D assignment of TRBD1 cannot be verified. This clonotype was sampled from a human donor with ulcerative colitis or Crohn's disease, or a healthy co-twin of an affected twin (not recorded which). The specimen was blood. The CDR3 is CAISPDTTYEPYF.